What follows are 9 T cell receptor beta chains derived from one specimen sequenced in a study of T cell repertoires in cytomegalovirus infection. TCRdb redid the calling of the reads with MiXCR, one entry per CDR3 protein. The profile shows approximately 500,000 distinct CDR3 sequences, around 27% of them singletons. The sample taken for sequencing was PBMCs. The source of these receptors is a human donor in good health (CMV status not recorded). Some clones in this sample may be carry-over from other donors' samples.

The chain carries TRBV5-6 and TRBJ2-5; no reliable D call. CDR1 and CDR2 (germline): SGHDT, YYEEEE. The CDR3 loop spans 13 amino acids. The V and J ends lost 7 bases and 5 bases respectively, with 15 bases between them. The CDR3 loop is CASPHAPGETQYF. CDR3 sequence (DNA): TGTGCCAGCCCTCACGCACCTGGGGAGACCCAGTACTTC.

In DNA form, the CDR3 reads TGTGCCAGCAGTCGGTCGCCGGGACTAGGTTATCCAGATACGCAGTATTTT. Translation: CASSRSPGLGYPDTQYF. The chain carries TRBV6-5 and TRBJ2-3; 8 bases map to TRBD2. The trim removed 5 bases at V and 4 bases at J, leaving 14 bases unmatched. The CDR3 spans 17 residues. The germline V gene has CDR1 MNHEY and CDR2 SVGAGI.

This clonotype was recorded many times. The CDR3 sequence is CASSSQPPQETQYF. In DNA form, the CDR3 reads TGTGCCAGCAGCTCGCAGCCACCCCAAGAGACCCAGTACTTC. This chain links TRBV7-2 with TRBJ2-5, with unresolved D. The V gene lost 4 bases and the J gene lost 1 base, with 10 bases spanning the gap. In germline, CDR1 is SGHTA, CDR2 FQGNSA. This CDR3 comprises 14 residues.

The chain is built from TRBV29-1 and TRBJ1-1; TRBD1 matches at 9 bases. The CDR3 is made up of 13 amino acids. Germline CDR1 reads SQVTM; CDR2 reads ANQGSEA. The V and J ends lost 5 bases and 2 bases, in that order; junction bases with no gene match: 3. CDR3 amino acids: CSVMDRGNTEAFF. CDR3 nucleotide sequence: TGCAGCGTTATGGACAGGGGAAACACTGAAGCTTTCTTT.

This clonotype turned up a few times. V and J are TRBV29-1 and TRBJ1-1; D is unclear. V lost 1 base and J 0 bases, leaving 9 bases between the germline ends. The CDR3 extends over 14 amino acids. CDR1 and CDR2 from the germline V gene are SQVTM and ANQGSEA. The CDR3 here is CSVEVAAMNTEAFF. DNA for the CDR3: TGCAGCGTTGAAGTTGCAGCCATGAACACTGAAGCTTTCTTT.

The chain links TRBV20-1 to TRBJ2-4; TRBD1 aligns across 9 bases. V lost 1 base to trimming and J lost 3 bases; unmatched junction nucleotides: 13. The germline CDR1 and CDR2 sequences are DFQATT and SNEGSKA (reference sequence). The CDR3 is 18 amino acids. CDR3 loop: CSARGQGETPMGKNIQYF. In nucleotides, the CDR3 is TGCAGTGCTAGAGGACAGGGGGAGACCCCGATGGGCAAAAACATTCAGTACTTC.

This clonotype was detected only a few times. The chain combines TRBV5-4 with TRBJ2-3; 11 nucleotides agree with TRBD1. Germline V CDR1 and CDR2: SGHNT, YYREEE (reference sequence). This CDR3 is 18 amino acids long. V lost 4 bases to trimming and J lost 0 bases; unmatched junction nucleotides: 10. CDR3 DNA: TGTGCCAGCAGCGGGGGGACAGGGGGGAAGACTAGCACAGATACGCAGTATTTT. Its protein is CASSGGTGGKTSTDTQYF. The whole variable domain, remainder taken from reference TRBV5-4 and TRBJ2-3, is ETGVTQSPTHLIKTRGQQVTLRCSSQSGHNTVSWYQQALGQGPQFIFQYYREEENGRGNFPPRFSGLQFPNYSSELNVNALELDDSALYLCASSGGTGGKTSTDTQYFGPGTRLTVL.

The chain has TRBV5-4 and TRBJ2-2; D may be TRBD2 (5 bases). Germline CDR1 SGHNT, CDR2 YYREEE (reference sequence). V lost 5 bases and J 0 bases, leaving 14 bases between the germline ends. This CDR3 has 16 residues. CDR3: CASRPTSGTNTGELFF. DNA for the CDR3: TGTGCCAGCAGACCAACCAGCGGAACGAACACCGGGGAGCTGTTTTTT.

This clonotype was observed once. V usage is TRBV6-5 and J usage is TRBJ1-3; D is unresolved. The germline CDR1 and CDR2 sequences are MNHEY and SVGAGI. The CDR3 is made up of 13 amino acids. V dropped 3 bases and J dropped 2 bases, with 5 bases sitting between them. CDR3 sequence (DNA): TGTGCCAGCAGTTATGGGACTGGAAACACCATATATTTT. Translated: CASSYGTGNTIYF.